The 23 T cell receptor beta chains in this list originate from one sample, sequenced in a study of T-cell memory formation after mild COVID-19 (dated by TCRdb to 2020 to 2022). Library prep was done by 5' RACE. Sequencing used an Illumina NovaSeq 6000. In-frame beta chains were kept once TCRdb had trimmed the public reads at Q25 with fastp and called clones with MiXCR. Each record represents a unique CDR3 protein, reported with the most common genes and DNA among its rows. Across this sample there are 140,000 to 150,000 distinct CDR3 sequences, with 6% to 6.5% seen only once. Clones ranked in the top ten supply approximately 2.2% of the sample. The specimen sequenced was PBMCs or a T cell subset sorted from them (not recorded which). These receptors were obtained from an adult woman who had mild COVID-19 (a few samples of this study predate the infection). The sample titles of this study are shuffled in the database, so cell type and time point are left out; the donor was told from shared clones.

This chain links TRBV4-2 with TRBJ1-2; D ambiguous. The V and J ends lost 0 bases and 5 bases respectively, with 4 bases between them. CDR3 length equals 12 residues. Germline-derived CDR1 and CDR2 are LGHNA and YNFKEQ. CDR3 DNA: TGTGCCAGCAGCCAAGATAATTATGGCTACACCTTC. Translated, it gives CASSQDNYGYTF.

This clonotype showed up just a few times. J is TRBJ1-4 and V is TRBV11-2, with 9 nucleotides matching TRBD1. The CDR3 covers 16 residues. J was trimmed by 4 bases and V by 3 bases; bases with no gene match: 6. From germline, CDR1 is SGHAT and CDR2 FQNNGV. The CDR3 nucleotides are TGTGCCAGCAGCTTCCTACAGGGGGCTGTTAATGAAAAACTGTTTTTT. Residues: CASSFLQGAVNEKLFF.

This clonotype has only a few counts. The genes are TRBV7-2 and TRBJ2-3, with a tentative D call TRBD1 (5 bases). Germline V gene lookup returns CDR1 SGHTA and CDR2 FQGNSA. There are 14 residues in the CDR3. The V and J ends lost 3 bases and 2 bases respectively, with 9 bases between them. CDR3 sequence (DNA): TGTGCCAGCAGCTTCGGCAGGGCCACAGATACGCAGTATTTT. Its translation: CASSFGRATDTQYF.

The CDR3 sequence is CASSGGQVLASEAFF. The CDR3 nucleotides are TGTGCCAGCAGTGGGGGACAGGTATTAGCGTCTGAAGCTTTCTTT. The chain joins TRBV2 to TRBJ1-1, with TRBD1 matching 8 bases. From germline, CDR1 is SNHLY and CDR2 FYNNEI. V lost 4 bases and J lost 6; bases outside the gene matches: 10. CDR3 length: 15 residues.

This clonotype was counted at least ten times. The chain uses TRBV20-1 and TRBJ2-1, with 10 bases fitting TRBD2. The germline gives CDR1 DFQATT, CDR2 SNEGSKA (reference sequence). The V gene end was trimmed by 6 bases and the J gene end by 4 bases; junction bases not matched to a gene: 12. This CDR3 contains 16 residues. The CDR3 spells CSAKSSGRASYNEQFF. In DNA form, the CDR3 reads TGCAGTGCCAAAAGCAGCGGGAGGGCTTCATACAATGAGCAGTTCTTC.

The chain couples TRBV5-1 to TRBJ1-3; no reliable D call. The ends were cut back, 4 bases at V and 0 bases at J, with 11 bases in the middle. Germline V gene sequence: CDR1 SGHRS, CDR2 YFSETQ. The CDR3 is 15 amino acids. CDR3 DNA sequence: TGCGCCAGCAGCGCCGACGTCGTCTCTGGAAACACCATATATTTT. Translated, it gives CASSADVVSGNTIYF.

This clonotype was seen repeatedly, ten times or more. In DNA form, the CDR3 reads TGTGCCAGCAGGCTGGAGGCGGGAAGAAGGGCAGATACGCAGTATTTT. Protein: CASRLEAGRRADTQYF. This chain links TRBV27 with TRBJ2-3; the D gene is possibly TRBD2 (6 bases). The CDR3 has 16 amino acids. Germline-derived CDR1 and CDR2 are MNHEY and SMNVEV (reference sequence). V was clipped by 6 bases and J by 4 bases, with 20 bases between them.

Only a few counts were recorded for this clonotype. This sequence joins TRBV10-3 and TRBJ1-2; no firm D call. The ends were cut back, 6 bases at V and 4 bases at J, with 12 bases in the middle. Germline V CDR1 and CDR2: ENHRY, SYGVKD. The CDR3 covers 13 residues. CDR3 nucleotides: TGTGCCATCAGACCAAATGACGGCTATGGCTACACCTTC. Amino acid sequence: CAIRPNDGYGYTF.

At least ten counts were recorded for this clonotype. The chain is built from TRBV20-1 and TRBJ1-4, with 7 bases that match TRBD1. The CDR3 is 13 amino acids. V lost 5 bases and J lost 8; bases outside the gene matches: 8. CDR1 is DFQATT, CDR2 SNEGSKA, per germline (reference sequence). The CDR3 loop is CSASTGVREKLFF. The CDR3 bases are TGCAGTGCTTCAACAGGGGTACGCGAAAAACTGTTTTTT.

This clonotype was picked up many times. V is TRBV20-1 and J is TRBJ2-1, with 7 nucleotides matching TRBD2. CDR1 is DFQATT, CDR2 SNEGSKA, per germline (reference sequence). CDR3 length: 15 residues. The J segment lost 3 bases and the V segment lost 1 base, leaving 6 bases of the junction unmatched. Here the CDR3 DNA reads TGCAGTGCTAGAGCTAGACTAGCTGGCTACAATGAGCAGTTCTTC. It specifies CSARARLAGYNEQFF.

In this sample, this clonotype turned up a few times. The V gene is TRBV10-3, the J gene TRBJ2-1; tentatively, D is TRBD2 (5 bases). V dropped 6 bases and J dropped 9 bases, with 15 bases sitting between them. Germline V gene lookup returns CDR1 ENHRY and CDR2 SYGVKD. The CDR3 sequence is 13 residues long. The DNA for the CDR3 is TGTGCCATCAGGAGTAGCAAAGAGGGTGAGCAGTTCTTC. Translated, it gives CAIRSSKEGEQFF.

J is TRBJ1-2 and V is TRBV30; D not resolved. The germline gives CDR1 GTSNPN, CDR2 SVGIG (reference sequence). The CDR3 runs to 13 residues. Trimming removed 4 bases from V and 1 base from J, with 10 bases in between. The CDR3 loop reads CAWNSGSNYGYTF. The CDR3 bases are TGTGCCTGGAACTCGGGAAGTAACTATGGCTACACCTTC.

This clonotype was seen repeatedly, ten times or more. The chain employs TRBV12-3 or TRBV12-4 and TRBJ1-6, with D tentatively TRBD1 (5 bases). Trimming took 4 bases from V and 13 from J, leaving 14 bases between them. This CDR3 has 13 residues. Here the CDR3 reads CASSSRTGGPLHF. The CDR3 nucleotides read TGTGCCAGCAGTTCCCGGACGGGGGGTCCCCTCCACTTT.

Only one count was recorded for this clonotype. In nucleotides, the CDR3 is TGTGCCAGCAGCGTAGCCCCCAGGGGGCAAGAGACCCAGTACTTC. This codes for CASSVAPRGQETQYF. The chain links TRBV9 to TRBJ2-5; 7 bases align to TRBD1. CDR1 and CDR2 from the germline V gene are SGDLS and YYNGEE. The CDR3 is made up of 15 amino acids. J lost 2 bases, V lost 0 bases, and 4 bases had no gene match.

In this sample, this clonotype turned up many times. This chain uses TRBV5-1 with TRBJ2-3, with TRBD2 matching over 8 bases. CDR1 is SGHRS and CDR2 is YFSETQ in the germline V gene. The length of the CDR3 is 16 residues. Trimming cost V 0 bases and J 2 bases; bases outside gene matches: 5. The chain's CDR3 is CASSLDRGGDTDTQYF. CDR3 nucleotide sequence: TGCGCCAGCAGCTTGGATCGGGGGGGCGACACAGATACGCAGTATTTT.

The chain joins TRBV7-2 to TRBJ2-5, with a weak D call TRBD2 (6 bases). V was pared by 2 bases and J by 5 bases, with 12 bases between. The CDR3 is 14 residues long. Germline CDR1 SGHTA, CDR2 FQGNSA. This CDR3 is CASSLMVAGETQYF. In nucleotides, the CDR3 is TGTGCCAGCAGCTTAATGGTGGCGGGGGAGACCCAGTACTTC. Variable domain in full (rest from reference TRBV7-2 and TRBJ2-5): GAGVSQSPSNKVTEKGKDVELRCDPISGHTALYWYRQSLGQGLEFLIYFQGNSAPDKSGLPSDRFSAERTGGSVSTLTIQRTQQEDSAVYLCASSLMVAGETQYFGPGTRLLVL.

This clonotype has more than one count but fewer than ten. This rearrangement joins TRBV20-1 to TRBJ2-1; 8 bases map to TRBD1. CDR3 length equals 14 residues. Per germline, CDR1 DFQATT and CDR2 SNEGSKA (reference sequence). V shed 6 bases and J 5 bases; nucleotides not matched to a gene: 9. DNA for the CDR3: TGCAGTGCGATCGACAGGGGAGCGGACAATGAGCAGTTCTTC. It codes for CSAIDRGADNEQFF.

This clonotype qualifies as medium-sized. The V call is TRBV20-1, the J call TRBJ2-3, with D perhaps matching TRBD1 or TRBD2 (5 bases each). This CDR3 contains 15 residues. Germline-derived CDR1 and CDR2 are DFQATT and SNEGSKA (reference sequence). V shed 0 bases and J shed 6 bases, with 16 bases lying between them. The CDR3 DNA follows: TGCAGTGCTAGAGACCTCGTGGGACCGGGGGATACGCAGTATTTT. Its translation: CSARDLVGPGDTQYF.

This clonotype was counted at least ten times. V usage is TRBV5-1 and J usage is TRBJ1-4; D is undetermined. CDR1 SGHRS and CDR2 YFSETQ come from the germline V gene. The V and J ends lost 0 bases and 2 bases respectively, with 8 bases between them. This CDR3 region has 15 residues. The CDR3 nucleotides read TGCGCCAGCAGCTTGGCGCCGGGGACTAATGAAAAACTGTTTTTT. Its translation is CASSLAPGTNEKLFF.

The gene calls are TRBV4-1 and TRBJ1-1, with a possible D match to TRBD1 (5 bases). V lost 0 bases and J 10 bases, leaving 15 bases between the germline ends. In germline, CDR1 is MGHRA, CDR2 YSYEKL. CDR3 length: 14 amino acids. CDR3 sequence (DNA): TGCGCCAGCAGCCAAGATGCCCTGGGGCTGGGAGCTTTCTTT. This encodes CASSQDALGLGAFF.

In this sample, this clonotype turned up many times. The chain couples TRBV12-3 or TRBV12-4 to TRBJ2-1; D ambiguous. The CDR3 contains 13 residues. Trimming stripped 5 bases from V and 5 bases from J, with 10 bases between. In DNA, the CDR3 is TGTGCCAGCAGTACGAACCTAGACAATGAGCAGTTCTTC. Its protein product is CASSTNLDNEQFF.

This clonotype occurred many times. The rearrangement uses TRBV7-2 and TRBJ2-5; no reliable D call. The germline gives CDR1 SGHTA, CDR2 FQGNSA. The CDR3 is 17 amino acids. Trimming removed 3 bases from V and 2 bases from J, with 19 bases in between. The CDR3 protein is CASSFRRTPFGQETQYF. In nucleotides, the CDR3 is TGTGCCAGCAGCTTTAGACGGACCCCCTTTGGGCAAGAGACCCAGTACTTC.

The chain is built from TRBV5-1 and TRBJ2-5, with TRBD2 as a possible D gene (6 bases). The CDR3 extends over 14 amino acids. Germline V gives CDR1 SGHRS, CDR2 YFSETQ. V was clipped by 7 bases and J by 1 base, with 14 bases between them. CDR3 sequence (DNA): TGCGCCAGCCAGCGGGTAGGCTCCCAAGAGACCCAGTACTTC. It codes for CASQRVGSQETQYF.